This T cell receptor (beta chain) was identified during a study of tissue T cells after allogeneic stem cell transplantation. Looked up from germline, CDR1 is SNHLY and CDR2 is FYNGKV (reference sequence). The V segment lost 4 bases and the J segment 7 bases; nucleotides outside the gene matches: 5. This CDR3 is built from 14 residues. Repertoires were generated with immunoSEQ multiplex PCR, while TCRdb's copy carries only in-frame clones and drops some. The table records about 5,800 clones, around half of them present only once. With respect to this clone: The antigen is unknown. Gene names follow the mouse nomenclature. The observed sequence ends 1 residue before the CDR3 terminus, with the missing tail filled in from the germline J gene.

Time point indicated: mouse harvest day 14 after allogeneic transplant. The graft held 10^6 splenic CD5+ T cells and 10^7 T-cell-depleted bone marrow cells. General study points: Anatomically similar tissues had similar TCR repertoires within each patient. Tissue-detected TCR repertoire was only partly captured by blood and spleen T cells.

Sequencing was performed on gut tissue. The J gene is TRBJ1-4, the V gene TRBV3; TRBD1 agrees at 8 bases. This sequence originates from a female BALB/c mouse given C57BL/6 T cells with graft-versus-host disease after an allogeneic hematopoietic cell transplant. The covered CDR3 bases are TGTGCCAGCAGCTCCAGGGGGCGCTCCGAAAGATTATTT. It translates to CASSSRGRSERLF. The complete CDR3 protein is CASSSRGRSERLFF.